Listed below are T cell receptor beta chains from one sample, sequenced in a study of shared clonotypes between healthy human individuals. Sequencing was performed with immunoSEQ multiplex PCR; in TCRdb, only in-frame clones are kept and a portion is missing. The top ten hold 0.3% of the sample, which has under 600,000 clones, 95% to 98% seen once. Sequencing used naive CD8+ T cells sorted from blood. The receptors were sampled from a man aged 30 to 45 in good health. Each CDR3 is given with its conserved first and last residue. D genes are given only for firm matches.

CDR3nt	CDR3aa	d_gene	v_gene	j_gene
TGCGCCAGCAGCCAAGAGCGGGGGGGGAACACTGAAGCTTTCTTT	CASSQERGGNTEAFF	.	TRBV4-3	TRBJ1-1
TGTGCCACGTACGGGCCTGGGCAGGGAATCTACGAGCAGTACTTC	CATYGPGQGIYEQYF	.	TRBV27	TRBJ2-7
TGCGCCAGCAGCCAAGACAGGGGGACCGGGGAGCTGTTTTTT	CASSQDRGTGELFF	TRBD1	TRBV4-3	TRBJ2-2
TGCAGCGCAGGGCGAATCCGGGACGAGCAGTACTTC	CSAGRIRDEQYF	.	TRBV29-1	TRBJ2-7
TGCGCCAGCTCCCCCCGGGGCCGCTACAATGAGCAGTTCTTC	CASSPRGRYNEQFF	.	TRBV5-1	TRBJ2-1
TGCAGCGTTGAAGAGGAGGGGGGTGAGCAGTTCTTC	CSVEEEGGEQFF	.	TRBV29-1	TRBJ2-1
TGTGCCAGCAGCTTAGGGGATAGCGGGAGGGCCTTTGAGACCCAGTACTTC	CASSLGDSGRAFETQYF	TRBD2	TRBV11-2	TRBJ2-5
TGTGCCAGCAGCTTTGCAGGACTCTACGAGCAGTACTTC	CASSFAGLYEQYF	.	TRBV7-3	TRBJ2-7
TGTGCCAGCAGTTTATCGAAGGATTCCAGCTCCTACGAGCAGTACTTC	CASSLSKDSSSYEQYF	.	TRBV27	TRBJ2-7
TGTGCCAGCAGTTTAAAGAGAGACAATGAGCAGTTCTTC	CASSLKRDNEQFF	.	TRBV27	TRBJ2-1
TGCGCCAGCAGCCCCGGGACAGGGGGCTTGGATGGCTACACCTTC	CASSPGTGGLDGYTF	TRBD1	TRBV5-1	TRBJ1-2